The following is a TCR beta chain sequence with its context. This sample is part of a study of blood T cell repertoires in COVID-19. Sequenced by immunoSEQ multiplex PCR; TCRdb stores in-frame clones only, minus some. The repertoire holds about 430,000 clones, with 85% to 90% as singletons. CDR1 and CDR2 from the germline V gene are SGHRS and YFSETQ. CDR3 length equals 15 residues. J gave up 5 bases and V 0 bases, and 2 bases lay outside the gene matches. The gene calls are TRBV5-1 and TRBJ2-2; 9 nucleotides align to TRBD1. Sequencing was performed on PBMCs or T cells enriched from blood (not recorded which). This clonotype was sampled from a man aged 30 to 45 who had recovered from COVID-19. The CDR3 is CASSLEQGATGELFF. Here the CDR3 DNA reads TGCGCCAGCAGCTTGGAACAGGGGGCAACCGGGGAGCTGTTTTTT.